The clone carrying this T cell receptor (beta chain) was seen a handful of times. What it binds is not known. The data belong to a study of T cell repertoires in cytomegalovirus infection. The overall study: Shared public TCR beta signatures pointed to both CMV infection and a matching HLA type.

General observations from the study: The study found HLA-C-restricted CMV-specific TCR beta clonotypes dominating the ex vivo response. Pooled public TCR beta family frequency picked out CMV carriers with the relevant HLA.

From the reads, TCRdb called clonotypes with MiXCR, one entry per CDR3 protein. Of around 550,000 distinct CDR3 sequences detected, approximately 25% appear once; the ten largest clones hold around 13%. The clonotype was recovered from a human donor in good health (CMV status not recorded). Some clones in this sample may be carry-over from other donors' samples. The sample comprised PBMCs.

Here the CDR3 reads CASSPDRFPYGYTF. The CDR3 nucleotides are TGTGCCAGCAGCCCCGACAGGTTCCCCTATGGCTACACCTTC. The V and J genes are TRBV7-9 and TRBJ1-2, with D tentatively TRBD1 (6 bases). Trimming cost V 5 bases and J 4 bases, with 14 bases left between them. The V gene's germline CDR1 is SEHNR and CDR2 FQNEAQ (reference sequence). The CDR3 totals 14 residues. The whole variable domain, remainder taken from reference TRBV7-9 and TRBJ1-2, is DTGVSQNPRHKITKRGQNVTFRCDPISEHNRLYWYRQTLGQGPEFLTYFQNEAQLEKSRLLSDRFSAERPKGSFSTLEIQRTEQGDSAMYLCASSPDRFPYGYTFGSGTRLTVV.